Below are 28 T cell receptor beta chains sequenced from a single sample in a study of T-cell memory formation after mild COVID-19 (dated by TCRdb to the early 2020s). Libraries were made using 5' RACE. Sequencing relied on an Illumina NovaSeq 6000. TCRdb applied fastp at Q25 and MiXCR to the public reads, then kept only in-frame beta chains. When rows share a CDR3 protein, they turn into one entry using the most common DNA and genes. The sample table records 350,000 to 550,000 distinct CDR3 sequences; more than 15% of these occur just once. About 22% of the sample lies in the top ten. The sample was PBMCs or a T cell subset sorted from them (not recorded which). The receptor source for this set is a man aged 18-30 years who had mild COVID-19 (a few samples of this study predate the infection). The sample titles of this study are shuffled in the database, so cell type and time point are left out; the donor was told from shared clones.

This sequence joins TRBV11-2 and TRBJ2-2; D unclear. CDR1 SGHAT and CDR2 FQNNGV come from the germline V gene. V was trimmed by 1 base and J by 2 bases, leaving 11 bases between them. The CDR3 totals 16 residues. For the CDR3, the DNA is TGTGCCAGCAGCTTAGTGGGATCCATAAACACCGGGGAGCTGTTTTTT. Encoded protein: CASSLVGSINTGELFF.

V gene TRBV18 combines with J gene TRBJ2-1; D ambiguous. Germline lookup yields CDR1 KGHSH and CDR2 LQKENI. The V end was cut by 0 bases, the J end by 8 bases, with 8 bases between. The CDR3 covers 13 residues. The CDR3 bases are TGTGCCAGCTCACCACCGCTAGTCGATGAGCAGTTCTTC. Its translation is CASSPPLVDEQFF.

The chain joins TRBV3-1 to TRBJ1-1, with a tentative D call TRBD1 (5 bases). CDR1 and CDR2 (germline): LGHDT, YNNKEL (reference sequence). V was cut by 3 bases and J by 5 bases, with 16 bases left in between. The CDR3 has 15 residues. In nucleotides, the CDR3 is TGTGCCAGCAGCCAGGGACCCACCCGAGGAACTGAAGCTTTCTTT. This sequence encodes CASSQGPTRGTEAFF.

The V call is TRBV6-5, the J call TRBJ1-4, with D unclear. The CDR3 consists of 15 residues. V lost 2 bases and J lost 5, with 12 bases in between. The V gene's germline CDR1 is MNHEY and CDR2 SVGAGI. The CDR3 here is CASSYLPIRNEKLFF. CDR3 bases: TGTGCCAGCAGTTACCTCCCCATTAGGAATGAAAAACTGTTTTTT.

CDR3 residues: CASSLGVTTGGTEAFF. CDR3 bases: TGTGCCAGCAGCCTGGGGGTAACGACAGGGGGCACTGAAGCTTTCTTT. The J gene is TRBJ1-1, the V gene TRBV4-2, with TRBD1 identical over 9 bases. The ends lost 4 bases at V and 4 bases at J; junction bases unmatched: 10. CDR3 length: 16 amino acids. Looked up from germline, CDR1 is LGHNA and CDR2 is YNFKEQ.

This clonotype has just a few counts. V usage is TRBV27 and J usage is TRBJ2-1; 7 bases align to TRBD2. This CDR3 has 18 amino acids. Trimming took 0 bases from V and 4 from J; bases not matched to a gene: 12. Germline V lookup: CDR1 MNHEY, CDR2 SMNVEV (reference sequence). The CDR3 spells CASSLSVPSGYLYNEQFF. The CDR3 bases are TGTGCCAGCAGTTTATCGGTGCCTAGCGGATATCTATACAATGAGCAGTTCTTC.

This clonotype was counted a few times. The chain recombines TRBV5-1 with TRBJ1-6; D unresolved. Germline-derived CDR1 and CDR2 are SGHRS and YFSETQ. CDR3 length: 17 amino acids. V lost 0 bases, J lost 2 bases, and 12 bases lay in between. The CDR3 spells CASSLDSPVPYNSPLHF. CDR3 DNA sequence: TGCGCCAGCAGCTTGGACAGCCCGGTGCCCTATAATTCACCCCTCCACTTT.

This clonotype was seen only once. The rearrangement joins TRBV20-1 to TRBJ1-1; D is uncertain. The CDR3 runs 14 residues. With 0 bases removed from V and 0 bases from J, the gap between germline ends came to 8 bases. The germline V gene encodes CDR1 DFQATT and CDR2 SNEGSKA (reference sequence). This chain's CDR3 is CSARERHLNTEAFF. The CDR3, as DNA: TGCAGTGCTAGAGAGCGACACCTGAACACTGAAGCTTTCTTT.

This chain uses TRBV20-1 with TRBJ2-3; maybe TRBD1 (7 bases). V lost 7 bases and J 5 bases, leaving 16 bases between the germline ends. Germline CDR1 DFQATT, CDR2 SNEGSKA (reference sequence). CDR3 length equals 13 residues. CDR3 region: CSGARGAKDTQYF. The CDR3, as DNA: TGCAGTGGGGCCAGGGGGGCAAAAGATACGCAGTATTTT.

This clonotype was detected only a few times. Written as DNA, the CDR3 is TGCAGCGTTGAGGACCAGGTGGAGACCCAGTACTTC. Amino acid sequence: CSVEDQVETQYF. The V call is TRBV29-1, the J call TRBJ2-5; no clear D. Germline V gives CDR1 SQVTM, CDR2 ANQGSEA. The CDR3 covers 12 residues. Trimming shortened V by 3 bases and J by 5 bases, and 10 bases separated the two germline ends. Full variable domain (remainder filled in from reference TRBV29-1 and TRBJ2-5): SAVISQKPSRDICQRGTSLTIQCQVDSQVTMMFWYRQQPGQSLTLIATANQGSEATYESGFVIDKFPISRPNLTFSTLTVSNMSPEDSSIYLCSVEDQVETQYFGPGTRLLVL.

This clonotype has only a few counts. V and J are TRBV30 and TRBJ2-7; D is possibly TRBD2 (6 bases). The CDR3 spans 16 residues. The germline V gene encodes CDR1 GTSNPN and CDR2 SVGIG (reference sequence). Trimming left V 5 bases short and J 0 bases short, with 20 bases between. This CDR3 reads CAWEGRAGPSSYEQYF. CDR3 sequence (DNA): TGTGCCTGGGAGGGTCGAGCGGGCCCATCCTCCTACGAGCAGTACTTC. The variable domain in full, with the rest retrieved from reference TRBV30 and TRBJ2-7, is SQTIHQWPATLVQPVGSPLSLECTVEGTSNPNLYWYRQAAGRGLQLLFYSVGIGQISSEVPQNLSASRPQDRQFILSSKKLLLSDSGFYLCAWEGRAGPSSYEQYFGPGTRLTVT.

V gene TRBV28 combines with J gene TRBJ2-3; D might be TRBD2 (5 bases). The germline V gene has CDR1 MDHEN and CDR2 SYDVKM. Trimming removed 8 bases at V and 4 bases at J, with 13 bases between. This CDR3 region has 13 residues. CDR3 loop: CASGEGRADTQYF. The DNA for the CDR3 is TGTGCCAGCGGTGAGGGTAGGGCAGATACGCAGTATTTT.

This clonotype was observed a few times. The DNA of the CDR3 is TGTGCCAGCAGCTTAGGCTGGGGACAGCCCCAGCATTTT. Protein sequence: CASSLGWGQPQHF. This sequence joins TRBV7-2 and TRBJ1-5; D is undetermined. V lost 1 base and J lost 7, with 8 bases in between. There are 13 residues in the CDR3. The germline CDR1 and CDR2 sequences are SGHTA and FQGNSA. The variable domain in full, with the rest retrieved from reference TRBV7-2 and TRBJ1-5, is GAGVSQSPSNKVTEKGKDVELRCDPISGHTALYWYRQSLGQGLEFLIYFQGNSAPDKSGLPSDRFSAERTGGSVSTLTIQRTQQEDSAVYLCASSLGWGQPQHFGDGTRLSIL.

With respect to this clonotype: At one end, the junction sequence differs from germline, possibly due to a read error. V is TRBV12-3 or TRBV12-4 and J is TRBJ1-1; 8 bases line up with TRBD1. CDR3 size: 16 residues. The CDR3 sequence: CASSRQQGAGNTEDFF. Here the CDR3 DNA reads TGTGCCAGCTCCCGTCAGCAGGGGGCTGGGAACACTGAAGATTTCTTT.

This rearrangement joins TRBV6-2 or TRBV6-3 to TRBJ2-7; D remains unclear. V lost 0 bases and J lost 1, with 4 bases in between. Germline lookup yields CDR1 MNHEY and CDR2 SVGEGT. This CDR3 is 13 amino acids long. As DNA, the CDR3 is TGTGCCAGCAGTTACTCGCATTCCTACGAGCAGTACGTC. Translation: CASSYSHSYEQYV.

This clonotype was counted between two and nine times. The chain is built from TRBV5-1 and TRBJ2-3; D unclear. The CDR3 covers 14 residues. The V and J ends lost 0 bases and 6 bases respectively, with 11 bases between them. CDR1 is SGHRS and CDR2 is YFSETQ in the germline V gene. The CDR3 spells CASSLAIPPDTQYF. The CDR3 DNA reads TGCGCCAGCAGCTTGGCAATACCACCGGATACGCAGTATTTT.

This clonotype was picked up a small number of times. CDR3 sequence: CASSPEEQLQETQYF. CDR3 bases: TGTGCCAGCTCACCAGAGGAACAGCTCCAAGAGACCCAGTACTTC. V gene TRBV18 combines with J gene TRBJ2-5; D not certain. Trimming cost V 2 bases and J 1 base, with 11 bases left between them. Germline assignment: CDR1 KGHSH and CDR2 LQKENI. The CDR3 runs to 15 residues.

V and J are TRBV20-1 and TRBJ2-3, with 8 bases matching TRBD2. There are 13 residues in the CDR3. J gave up 8 bases and V 0 bases, and 4 bases lay outside the gene matches. Germline CDR1 DFQATT, CDR2 SNEGSKA (reference sequence). In nucleotides, the CDR3 is TGCAGTGCTAGAGACGGGGGGGCTGGTACGCAGTATTTT. It is translated as CSARDGGAGTQYF.

This clonotype was seen more than once but under ten times. The V gene is TRBV5-1, the J gene TRBJ2-1; perhaps TRBD1 as D (5 bases). Trimming left V 2 bases short and J 5 bases short, with 11 bases between. Germline V gene lookup returns CDR1 SGHRS and CDR2 YFSETQ. This CDR3 contains 14 residues. The CDR3, as DNA: TGCGCCAGCAGCTTCAGGCAGGGCCACAATGAGCAGTTCTTC. Translated: CASSFRQGHNEQFF.

This clonotype was picked up a small number of times. The chain recombines TRBV28 with TRBJ1-2; D perhaps matches TRBD1 (5 bases). Germline assignment: CDR1 MDHEN and CDR2 SYDVKM. V lost 8 bases to trimming and J lost 4 bases, with 23 bases between them. The CDR3 sequence is 16 residues long. The CDR3 spells CASRKPRFGTLYGYTF. CDR3 coding DNA: TGTGCCAGCCGAAAGCCGAGGTTCGGGACGCTCTATGGCTACACCTTC.

The rearrangement uses TRBV6-6 and TRBJ2-3; 15 bases are a match to TRBD2. Per the germline V gene, CDR1 is MNHNY and CDR2 is SVGAGI (reference sequence). There are 14 residues in the CDR3. V gave up 4 bases and J gave up 15 bases; unmatched junction bases: 8. CDR3 in amino acids: CASSFTRTSGGVYF. The CDR3 nucleotides read TGTGCCAGCAGTTTCACCCGGACTAGCGGGGGGGTATATTTT.

This sequence joins TRBV20-1 and TRBJ2-7; D not resolved. The V end lost 1 base, the J end lost 2 bases, and 9 bases lay between the germline ends. This CDR3 spans 13 amino acids. The germline V gene encodes CDR1 DFQATT and CDR2 SNEGSKA (reference sequence). The CDR3 DNA follows: TGCAGTGCTAGAGGGATGGAGACCTACGAGCAGTACGTC. It translates to CSARGMETYEQYV.

The CDR3 coding sequence is TGTGCCATCAGTGAGAGAGGGGGTGAAGGCTACACCTTC. Translated, it gives CAISERGGEGYTF. The chain uses TRBV10-3 and TRBJ1-2, with D perhaps matching TRBD1 (6 bases). The germline V and J ends were trimmed by 2 bases and 8 bases, with 12 bases remaining between them. The CDR3 is made up of 13 amino acids. The V gene's germline CDR1 is ENHRY and CDR2 SYGVKD.

This clonotype was seen at least ten times. V gene TRBV5-1 combines with J gene TRBJ2-1; 7 nucleotides line up with TRBD2. The V gene end was trimmed by 7 bases and the J gene end by 9 bases; junction bases not matched to a gene: 10. The germline gives CDR1 SGHRS, CDR2 YFSETQ. The CDR3 runs 13 residues. CDR3 in DNA: TGCGCCAGCTTCCTGACGGGGGGAAGTGAGCAGTTCTTC. The encoded protein is CASFLTGGSEQFF.

This chain links TRBV7-2 with TRBJ1-2, with D perhaps TRBD1 (5 bases). This CDR3 contains 12 residues. Germline CDR1 SGHTA, CDR2 FQGNSA. V dropped 4 bases and J dropped 9 bases, with 12 bases sitting between them. Here the CDR3 DNA reads TGTGCCAGCAGCTCACCAGGGAATCGCTACACCTTC. Amino acid sequence: CASSSPGNRYTF.

This clonotype was counted between two and nine times. The genes are TRBV12-3 or TRBV12-4 and TRBJ2-5, with 9 positions matching TRBD1. This CDR3 contains 15 residues. Trimming at V came to 4 bases and at J to 2 bases, leaving 5 bases not matched to a gene. DNA of the CDR3: TGTGCCAGCAGTTACCCGACAGGGGGGCAAGAGACCCAGTACTTC. The encoded protein is CASSYPTGGQETQYF.

The gene calls are TRBV15 and TRBJ2-7, with TRBD2 identical over 10 bases. In germline, CDR1 is LNHNV, CDR2 YYDKDF (reference sequence). This CDR3 region has 15 residues. The trim removed 3 bases at V and 3 bases at J, leaving 5 bases unmatched. The CDR3 DNA sequence: TGTGCCACCAGCAGCACCGGGACTAGCGACTACGAGCAGTACTTC. Translating gives CATSSTGTSDYEQYF.

The V and J genes are TRBV11-3 and TRBJ2-1; D could derive from TRBD1 or TRBD2 (5 bases each). Deletions cut 2 bases from V and 0 bases from J, with 11 bases between. The CDR3 totals 16 residues. Germline assignment: CDR1 SGHNT and CDR2 YENEEA. The CDR3 coding sequence is TGTGCCAGCAGCTTATTTGGGGGAAGCTCCTACAATGAGCAGTTCTTC. It is translated as CASSLFGGSSYNEQFF.